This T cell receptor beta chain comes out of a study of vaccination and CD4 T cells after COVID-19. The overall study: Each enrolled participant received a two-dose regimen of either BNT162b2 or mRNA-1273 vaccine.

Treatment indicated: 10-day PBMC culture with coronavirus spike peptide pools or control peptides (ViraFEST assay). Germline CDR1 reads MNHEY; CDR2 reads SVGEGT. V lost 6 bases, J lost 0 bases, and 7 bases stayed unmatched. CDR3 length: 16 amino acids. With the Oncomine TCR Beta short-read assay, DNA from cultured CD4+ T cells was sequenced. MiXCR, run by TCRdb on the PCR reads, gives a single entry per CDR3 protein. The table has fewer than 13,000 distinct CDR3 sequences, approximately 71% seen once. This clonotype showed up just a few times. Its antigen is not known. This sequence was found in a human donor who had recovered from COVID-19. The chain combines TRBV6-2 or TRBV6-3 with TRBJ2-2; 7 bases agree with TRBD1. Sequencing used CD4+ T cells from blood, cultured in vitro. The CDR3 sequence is CASRSHQGANTGELFF. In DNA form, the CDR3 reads TGTGCCAGCAGATCCCACCAGGGGGCGAACACCGGGGAGCTGTTTTTT.